This T cell receptor (beta chain) came from a study of siplizumab effects on memory and regulatory T cells. Regarding the study as a whole: An assignable phenotype, naive or memory, was missing from roughly 78-96% of proliferating CD4+ or CD8+ clones.

This CDR3 is 15 amino acids long. CDR1 MDHEN and CDR2 SYDVKM come from the germline V gene. The V and J ends lost 3 bases and 6 bases respectively, with 17 bases between them. Note on this clone: No antigen is known for it.

TCRdb keeps only in-frame clones here, not all; method: immunoSEQ multiplex PCR. The table includes about 100,000 clones, 92% detected once. Sample: CD4+ T cells sorted from blood. The clonotype was recovered from a human donor in good health. The chain employs TRBV28 and TRBJ1-2; tentative D call: TRBD1 (5 bases). This CDR3 reads CASSLSGVGENGYTF. Written as DNA, the CDR3 is TGTGCCAGCAGTTTGTCGGGGGTAGGTGAGAATGGCTACACCTTC.